The entry that follows covers one T cell receptor beta chain sequence. V lost 11 bases and J 3 bases, leaving 10 bases between the germline ends. Germline CDR1 MNHEY, CDR2 SVGAGI. The CDR3 covers 12 residues. In the original workflow: Reference gene primer amplification in the assay estimated nucleated cell counts. The assay was immunoSEQ multiplex PCR, and TCRdb's table has in-frame clones only and misses some. D and trimming were read from the DNA, whereas the V and J calls and clone size are those reported in that table. Found here are about 340,000 clones, 90% to 95% of them singletons; the top ten hold roughly 3.4%. The sample comes from a study of blood T cell repertoires in COVID-19. Overall study: The United States, Italy and Spain supplied acute and convalescent COVID-19 samples. Sample material is recorded as cDNA or gDNA derived from T cells, B-cell-depleted T cells, or PBMCs.

The sequenced sample was peripheral blood. The receptor's source is a woman aged 18-29 years who had recovered from COVID-19. V is TRBV6-5 and J is TRBJ1-4, with D perhaps matching TRBD1 (6 bases). The CDR3, as DNA: TGTGCCGAGGGGGTTCCTAATGAAAAACTGTTTTTT. As protein: CAEGVPNEKLFF.